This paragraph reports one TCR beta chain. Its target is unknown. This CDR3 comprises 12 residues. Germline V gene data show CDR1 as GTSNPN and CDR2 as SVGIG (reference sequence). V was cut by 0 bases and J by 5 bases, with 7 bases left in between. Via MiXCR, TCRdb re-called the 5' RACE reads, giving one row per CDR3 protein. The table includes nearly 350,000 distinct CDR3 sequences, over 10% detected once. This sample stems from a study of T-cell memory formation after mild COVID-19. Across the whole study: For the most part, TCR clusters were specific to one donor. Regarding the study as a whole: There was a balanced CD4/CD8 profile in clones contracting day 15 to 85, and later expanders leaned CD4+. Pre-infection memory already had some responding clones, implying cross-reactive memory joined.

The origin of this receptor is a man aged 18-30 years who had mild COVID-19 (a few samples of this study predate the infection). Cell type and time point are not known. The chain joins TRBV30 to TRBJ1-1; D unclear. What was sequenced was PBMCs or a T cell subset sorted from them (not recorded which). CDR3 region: CAWSVRVTEAFF. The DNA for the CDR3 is TGTGCCTGGAGTGTTAGAGTAACTGAAGCTTTCTTT.